These 25 T cell receptor beta chains came from one sample sequenced in a study of T cells in Graves' hyperthyroidism and ophthalmopathy. Amplification of TCR beta CDR3 regions used RNA as the template. With the HTBI primer set, the TCR CDR3 went through a first round of RT-PCR. TCRdb re-called the multiplex PCR reads with MiXCR, one entry per CDR3 protein. There are about 560,000 distinct CDR3 sequences in the sample; around 17% occur only once, and around 19% lies in the top ten. The sample consisted of blood. These receptors were taken from a woman under 30 with Graves' hyperthyroidism.

CDR3 in DNA: TGCAGTGCTAGGGCTTTCGCCAAAAACATTCAGTACTTC. Its protein is CSARAFAKNIQYF. The V and J genes are TRBV20-1 and TRBJ2-4, with D unresolved. V was shortened by 3 bases and J by 1 base, with 7 bases between the two germline ends. Germline-derived CDR1 and CDR2 are DFQATT and SNEGSKA (reference sequence). The CDR3 consists of 13 residues.

The table lists this clonotype with many counts. The chain carries TRBV11-2 and TRBJ1-1; 7 bases map to TRBD1. Germline V gives CDR1 SGHAT, CDR2 FQNNGV. Unmatched junction bases numbered 6, after V lost 4 bases and J lost 7 bases. The CDR3 spans 13 residues. The CDR3 bases are TGTGCCAGCAGCTACACTCGGGACAGTGAAGCTTTCTTT. Amino acids: CASSYTRDSEAFF.

The V call is TRBV19, the J call TRBJ1-5, with D tentatively TRBD1 (5 bases). The CDR3 loop spans 13 amino acids. Trimming cost V 3 bases and J 7 bases, with 10 bases left between them. Germline V lookup: CDR1 LNHDA, CDR2 SQIVND (reference sequence). The CDR3 coding sequence is TGTGCCAGTAGTATCGTACAGGAACAGCCCCAGCATTTT. Translation: CASSIVQEQPQHF.

DNA of the CDR3: TGCAGTGCTAGAGTGGGCAGGGGAGTTGGGGCCAGGAATGAGCAGTTCTTC. Translating it yields CSARVGRGVGARNEQFF. This chain connects TRBV20-1 to TRBJ2-1, with D possibly being TRBD1 (6 bases). V lost 1 base and J 7 bases, leaving 23 bases between the germline ends. The CDR3 runs to 17 residues. Germline CDR1 DFQATT, CDR2 SNEGSKA (reference sequence).

This clonotype was seen repeatedly, ten times or more. The chain joins TRBV28 to TRBJ1-1; D is possibly TRBD1 (5 bases). Trimming cost V 6 bases and J 8 bases, with 13 bases left between them. Looked up from germline, CDR1 is MDHEN and CDR2 is SYDVKM. This CDR3 is built from 12 residues. This CDR3 reads CASSTGQREAFF. The CDR3 bases are TGTGCCAGCAGCACGGGGCAGCGCGAAGCTTTCTTT.

This clonotype has only a few counts. The rearrangement uses TRBV10-3 and TRBJ1-4; perhaps TRBD1 as D (6 bases). The CDR3 sequence is 15 residues long. The V and J ends lost 3 bases and 5 bases respectively, with 13 bases between them. CDR1 ENHRY and CDR2 SYGVKD come from the germline V gene. CDR3 loop: CAISDPRTANEKLFF. CDR3 nucleotide sequence: TGTGCCATCAGTGACCCTCGGACAGCGAATGAAAAACTGTTTTTT.

In its sample, this clonotype was seen many times. V usage is TRBV7-2 and J usage is TRBJ1-4; D might be TRBD1 (6 bases). The CDR3 covers 14 residues. V gave up 6 bases and J gave up 8 bases, with 16 bases separating them. CDR1 is SGHTA and CDR2 is FQGNSA in the germline V gene. CDR3 sequence: CASRNNRVGEKLFF. As DNA, the CDR3 is TGTGCCAGCAGGAATAACAGGGTGGGGGAAAAACTGTTTTTT.

This clonotype was detected ten times or more. V gene TRBV20-1 combines with J gene TRBJ2-5; 11 bases are shared with TRBD2. J gave up 3 bases and V 5 bases, and 8 bases lay outside the gene matches. The CDR3 sequence is 15 residues long. Germline-derived CDR1 and CDR2 are DFQATT and SNEGSKA (reference sequence). The CDR3 DNA is TGCAGTGCTTCCTACCGACTAGCGGGGAAAGAGACCCAGTACTTC. It yields the protein CSASYRLAGKETQYF.

This clonotype was seen repeatedly, ten times or more. The chain combines TRBV11-2 with TRBJ2-1; possible D gene TRBD1, 6 bases. Germline V gene sequence: CDR1 SGHAT, CDR2 FQNNGV. The CDR3 is made up of 15 amino acids. V was cut by 2 bases and J by 1 base, with 9 bases left in between. CDR3 region: CASSLMGASYNEQFF. CDR3 sequence (DNA): TGTGCCAGCAGCTTAATGGGGGCTTCCTACAATGAGCAGTTCTTC.

This clonotype has ten or more counts. This chain links TRBV18 with TRBJ2-3, with D perhaps matching TRBD2 (6 bases). The V end lost 3 bases, the J end lost 0 bases, and 10 bases lay between the germline ends. CDR1 and CDR2 (germline): KGHSH, LQKENI. The CDR3 has 15 amino acids. CDR3 bases: TGTGCCAGCTCACCGCTGGAGGGGAGCACAGATACGCAGTATTTT. Its translation: CASSPLEGSTDTQYF.

This clonotype was recorded many times. The chain couples TRBV10-3 to TRBJ1-2; 11 nucleotides line up with TRBD1. The germline V gene has CDR1 ENHRY and CDR2 SYGVKD. Trimming cost V 5 bases and J 8 bases; bases outside gene matches: 7. The CDR3 loop spans 14 amino acids. CDR3 DNA: TGTGCCATCAGTCGGACAGGGGGCGATGAGGGCTACACCTTC. Protein: CAISRTGGDEGYTF.

This rearrangement joins TRBV29-1 to TRBJ1-4, with 9 bases identical to TRBD1. The J segment lost 5 bases and the V segment lost 7 bases, leaving 2 bases of the junction unmatched. CDR3 length equals 12 residues. Germline CDR1 is SQVTM and CDR2 is ANQGSEA. In DNA, the CDR3 is TGCAGCGCCGGGACAGGGAATGAAAAACTGTTTTTT. Its protein product is CSAGTGNEKLFF.

This clonotype was recorded many times. The V and J genes are TRBV7-2 and TRBJ2-1, with 7 positions matching TRBD2. This CDR3 comprises 14 residues. CDR1 and CDR2 (germline): SGHTA, FQGNSA. With V trimmed by 3 bases and J by 9 bases, 8 bases remained unmatched. The CDR3 region has the DNA TGTGCCAGCAGCTTGGGGGGGACCACCGTTGAGCAGTTCTTC. This translates into CASSLGGTTVEQFF.

This clonotype occurred a few times. This chain uses TRBV2 with TRBJ2-2; D gene unclear. V was trimmed by 6 bases and J by 5 bases, leaving 16 bases between them. This CDR3 has 15 amino acids. Per the germline V gene, CDR1 is SNHLY and CDR2 is FYNNEI. In nucleotides, the CDR3 is TGTGCCAGCAGGTACCGGAGCCCTCAAACCGGGGAGCTGTTTTTT. Its protein product is CASRYRSPQTGELFF.

This clonotype appeared many times. The genes are TRBV24-1 and TRBJ2-1; 14 nucleotides align to TRBD2. The V and J ends lost 4 bases and 7 bases, in that order; junction bases with no gene match: 8. CDR1 and CDR2 (germline): KGHDR, SFDVKD. The CDR3 loop spans 17 amino acids. The CDR3 bases are TGTGCCACCAGTGACCCTTGGACTAGCGGGAGGTCAAATGAGCAGTTCTTC. It specifies CATSDPWTSGRSNEQFF.

Note on this clonotype: A single base separates this from a much larger clone, so it may be a read error. The CDR3: CSAPDNVYEQYF. The CDR3 DNA sequence: TGCAGTGCCCCGGACAATGTCTACGAGCAGTACTTC. This chain links TRBV20-1 with TRBJ2-7; D is perhaps TRBD1 (5 bases). Trimming took off 6 bases at V and 3 bases at J, with 12 bases between the two ends. The V gene's germline CDR1 is DFQATT and CDR2 SNEGSKA (reference sequence). The CDR3 has 12 residues.

This clonotype was seen repeatedly, ten times or more. The chain combines TRBV19 with TRBJ2-1, with 7 bases aligning to TRBD1. This CDR3 is built from 14 residues. CDR1 is LNHDA and CDR2 is SQIVND in the germline V gene (reference sequence). The V gene end was trimmed by 9 bases and the J gene end by 3 bases; junction bases not matched to a gene: 8. CDR3 sequence (DNA): TGTGCCAGCAGCTTGGGGGACAGCTACAATGAGCAGTTCTTC. Translating it yields CASSLGDSYNEQFF.

The chain recombines TRBV5-5 with TRBJ2-1; TRBD2 matches at 8 bases. The germline gives CDR1 SGHKS, CDR2 YYEKEE (reference sequence). J was trimmed by 10 bases and V by 0 bases; bases with no gene match: 9. The CDR3 totals 15 residues. For the CDR3, the DNA is TGTGCCAGCAGCTTGGAGGGGACTAGACCGTCCGAGCAGTTCTTC. Translating it yields CASSLEGTRPSEQFF. The full variable domain, in which reference TRBV5-5 and TRBJ2-1 provide the parts outside the CDR3, is DAGVTQSPTHLIKTRGQQVTLRCSPISGHKSVSWYQQVLGQGPQFIFQYYEKEERGRGNFPDRFSARQFPNYSSELNVNALLLGDSALYLCASSLEGTRPSEQFFGPGTRLTVL.

This clonotype was seen many times. This CDR3 is CATSDIRDRVPNEQFF. The CDR3 nucleotides read TGTGCCACCAGTGACATCCGGGACAGGGTCCCGAATGAGCAGTTCTTC. The J gene is TRBJ2-1, the V gene TRBV24-1; 9 nucleotides line up with TRBD1. CDR3 length: 16 amino acids. Unmatched junction bases numbered 10, after V lost 4 bases and J lost 7 bases. Germline values: CDR1 KGHDR, CDR2 SFDVKD.

This clonotype was found many times. This chain uses TRBV5-1 with TRBJ2-3; D ambiguous. Looked up from germline, CDR1 is SGHRS and CDR2 is YFSETQ. Trimming took 0 bases from V and 0 from J, leaving 11 bases between them. The CDR3 runs 16 residues. The CDR3 nucleotides are TGCGCCAGCAGCTTGGCTGGCAGGAGTAGCACAGATACGCAGTATTTT. It yields the protein CASSLAGRSSTDTQYF.

The J gene is TRBJ2-5, the V gene TRBV7-2; tentative D call: TRBD1 (6 bases). From germline, CDR1 is SGHTA and CDR2 FQGNSA. The CDR3 runs to 13 residues. Trimming stripped 8 bases from V and 1 base from J, with 11 bases between. The CDR3: CASGRGLQETQYF. The CDR3 nucleotides read TGTGCCAGCGGCAGGGGCCTCCAAGAGACCCAGTACTTC.

The J gene is TRBJ2-1, the V gene TRBV7-8; 10 nucleotides line up with TRBD2. Germline lookup yields CDR1 SGHVS and CDR2 FQNEAQ. The CDR3 spans 17 residues. V lost 7 bases and J lost 9; bases outside the gene matches: 18. CDR3 residues: CASTPPSRAGGPGEQFF. The DNA of the CDR3 is TGTGCCAGCACCCCCCCCAGTAGAGCGGGAGGGCCGGGTGAGCAGTTCTTC.

V gene TRBV30 combines with J gene TRBJ2-1; TRBD1 aligns across 8 bases. The CDR3 totals 14 residues. Germline V CDR1 and CDR2: GTSNPN, SVGIG (reference sequence). V trimming: 0 bases; J trimming: 10 bases; junction bases outside the gene matches: 8. CDR3 nucleotides: TGTGCCTGGAGTGTTGGCAGGGGGCTGGGAGAGCAGTTCTTC. It yields the protein CAWSVGRGLGEQFF.

The table lists this clonotype with many counts. The DNA for the CDR3 is TGCAGTGCTAGTCGCACCGGGGAGCTGTTTTTT. Amino acids: CSASRTGELFF. The chain employs TRBV20-1 and TRBJ2-2; D uncertain. The CDR3 is made up of 11 amino acids. The ends were cut back, 3 bases at V and 4 bases at J, with 3 bases in the middle. In germline, CDR1 is DFQATT, CDR2 SNEGSKA (reference sequence).

With regard to this clonotype: A read error is possible here, since a much larger clone lies one base away. The chain is built from TRBV27 and TRBJ2-7; D might be TRBD1 (6 bases). Germline V gene sequence: CDR1 MNHEY, CDR2 SMNVEV (reference sequence). This CDR3 has 14 amino acids. V dropped 6 bases and J dropped 2 bases, with 14 bases sitting between them. CDR3 region: CASRPTGIPYEQYF. The CDR3 nucleotides are TGTGCCAGCAGACCTACAGGGATCCCCTACGAGCAGTACTTC.